This TCR beta chain was documented in a study of vaccination and CD4 T cells after COVID-19. Treatment specified: roughly ten-day PBMC culture with coronavirus spike peptide pools or control peptides (ViraFEST assay). Samples of CD4+ T cells were obtained from the unexposed donor before the COVID-19 pandemic (2011-2018). Regarding this clonotype: Its antigen is still unknown.

The CDR3 covers 14 residues. Trimming cost V 6 bases and J 0 bases, with 9 bases left between them. An Oncomine TCR Beta short-read assay was used to sequence the DNA from cultured CD4+ T cells. After culture, CD4+ T cells served as the source for genomic DNA extraction. TCRdb reanalysed the PCR reads using MiXCR and keeps one entry per CDR3 protein. This table holds under 8,500 distinct CDR3 sequences, around 41% found once. Study conclusions and caveats: Among convalescent patients, a median roughly 88% of reactive clones emerged only after vaccination.

This rearrangement joins TRBV12-3 or TRBV12-4 to TRBJ1-3; D is undetermined. This sequence was found in a human donor in good health. The sequencing sample was made of CD4+ T cells from blood, cultured in vitro. The CDR3 here is CASSPVSSGNTIYF. The CDR3 DNA reads TGTGCCAGCAGCCCGGTGAGCTCTGGAAACACCATATATTTT.